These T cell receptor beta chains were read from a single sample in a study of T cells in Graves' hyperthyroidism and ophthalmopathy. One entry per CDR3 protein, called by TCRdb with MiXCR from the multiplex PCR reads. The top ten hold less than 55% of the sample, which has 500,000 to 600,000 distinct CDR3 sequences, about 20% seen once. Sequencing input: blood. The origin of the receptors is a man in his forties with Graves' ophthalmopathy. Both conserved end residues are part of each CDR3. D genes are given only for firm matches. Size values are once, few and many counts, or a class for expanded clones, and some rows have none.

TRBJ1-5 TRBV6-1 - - CASSEGPGSQPQHF TGTGCCAGCAGTGAGGGACCGGGCAGTCAGCCCCAGCATTTT
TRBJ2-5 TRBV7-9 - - CASSPEKDRVKTQYF TGTGCCAGCAGCCCCGAGAAAGATAGGGTTAAGACCCAGTACTTC
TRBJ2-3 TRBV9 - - CASSGGAPGGTDTQYF TGTGCCAGCAGCGGCGGGGCCCCTGGTGGCACAGATACGCAGTATTTT
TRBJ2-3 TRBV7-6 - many CASSPLQGGNTDTQYF TGTGCCAGCAGCCCACTCCAGGGGGGGAACACAGATACGCAGTATTTT
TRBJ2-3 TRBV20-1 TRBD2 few CSANPGLGEQYF TGCAGTGCTAACCCCGGACTAGGGGAGCAGTATTTT
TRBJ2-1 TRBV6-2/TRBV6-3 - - CASSYSKRSPWDEQFF TGTGCCAGCAGTTACTCCAAGCGTTCCCCGTGGGATGAGCAGTTCTTC
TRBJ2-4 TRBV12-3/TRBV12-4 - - CASSPARDAKNIQYF TGTGCCAGCAGTCCTGCCCGGGACGCCAAAAACATTCAGTACTTC
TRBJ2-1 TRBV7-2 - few CASSLEVSGAGSYNEQFF TGTGCCAGCAGCTTAGAGGTTTCAGGGGCGGGGTCCTACAATGAGCAGTTCTTC
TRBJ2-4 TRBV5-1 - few CASSPSPGDRNIQYF TGCGCCAGCAGCCCCTCCCCCGGAGACCGAAACATTCAGTACTTC
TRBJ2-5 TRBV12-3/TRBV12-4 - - CASSSRDLQETQYF TGTGCCAGCAGTTCCCGGGACCTCCAAGAGACCCAGTACTTC
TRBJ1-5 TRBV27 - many CASKPILTRSGKRGNQPQHF TGTGCCAGCAAACCCATACTAACCCGGTCGGGTAAAAGGGGCAATCAGCCCCAGCATTTT
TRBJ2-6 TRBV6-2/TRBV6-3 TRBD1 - CASRKGDRDLNSGANVLTF TGTGCCAGCAGGAAGGGGGACAGGGATCTAAACTCTGGGGCCAACGTCCTGACTTTC
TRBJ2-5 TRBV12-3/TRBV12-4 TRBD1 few CASSPGTGLRETQYF TGTGCCAGCAGTCCCGGGACAGGATTAAGGGAGACCCAGTACTTC
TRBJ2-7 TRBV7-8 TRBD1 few CASSPVPTGKFYEQYF TGTGCCAGCAGCCCCGTCCCGACAGGGAAATTCTACGAGCAGTACTTC
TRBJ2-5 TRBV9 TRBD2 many CASSVGPGLAGGEQETQYF TGTGCCAGCAGCGTAGGCCCGGGACTAGCGGGAGGTGAACAAGAGACCCAGTACTTC
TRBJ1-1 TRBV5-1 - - CASSLGRVQGTEAFF TGCGCCAGCAGCTTGGGGCGCGTACAGGGCACTGAAGCTTTCTTT
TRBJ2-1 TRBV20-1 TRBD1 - CSAGTGGNNEQFF TGCAGTGCTGGGACAGGGGGCAATAATGAGCAGTTCTTC
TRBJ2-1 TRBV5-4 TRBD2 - CASIAAGGEQFF TGTGCCAGCATAGCCGCGGGGGGTGAGCAGTTCTTC